This T cell receptor beta chain originates from a study of metastatic and nonmetastatic thyroid tumors. Study-wide background: Repertoire comparison spanned blood and tumor or nodule tissue of malignant and benign thyroid patients.

This clone was detected many times. Its antigen is not known. All patients were untreated before thyroid surgery. Original analysis: Construction of a distant-metastasis classifier for papillary thyroid cancer relied on CDR3 differences across clinicopathological groups. Using MiXCR, TCRdb re-called clones from the PCR reads. TCRdb, not the authors, supplied the V and J calls. The sample consists of around 89,000 clones, approximately 15% of them appearing once. Findings of the study overall: Reports indicated that malignant thyroid tumors showed significantly higher TCR beta diversity than benign nodules did, in blood and tumor.

This TCR came from a female donor with papillary thyroid cancer or a benign thyroid nodule (not recorded which). Some clones in this sample may be carry-over from other donors' samples. Sequencing input: blood.

The CDR3 DNA reads as TGTGCCAGCAGTTCCCACGCTTGGGAGGACACTGAAGCTTTCTTT. The encoded protein is CASSSHAWEDTEAFF. J is TRBJ1-1 and V is TRBV2; unclear D gene. This CDR3 comprises 15 residues. V lost 5 bases to trimming and J lost 3 bases, with 16 bases between them. CDR1 is SNHLY and CDR2 is FYNNEI in the germline V gene. The entire variable domain, with the rest obtained from reference TRBV2 and TRBJ1-1, is as follows: EPEVTQTPSHQVTQMGQEVILRCVPISNHLYFYWYRQILGQKVEFLVSFYNNEISEKSEIFDDQFSVERPDGSNFTLKIRSTKLEDSAMYFCASSSHAWEDTEAFFGQGTRLTVV.